The present T cell receptor beta chain was sequenced within a study of T cells after yellow fever vaccination. Study outcomes and limitations: FACS-sorted repertoires could harbor abundant contaminating bulk-population clonotypes.

TCRdb re-called the 5' RACE reads through MiXCR, storing one row per CDR3 protein. This table has fewer than 450,000 distinct CDR3 sequences, 3% to 4.5% appearing once. The germline CDR1 and CDR2 sequences are SQVTM and ANQGSEA. The V end lost 4 bases, the J end lost 6 bases, and 16 bases lay between the germline ends. This CDR3 comprises 13 residues. This clonotype has at least ten counts. What it binds is not known. The sample here was PBMCs, taken 5 days after the yellow fever booster vaccination. This receptor was obtained from a man aged 18-30 years who received the YFV17D yellow fever vaccine. V usage is TRBV29-1 and J usage is TRBJ2-7; possibly TRBD1 for D (5 bases). The CDR3 DNA is TGCAGCGTTGTAGGCAGGGAAGACGCCGAGCAGTACTTC. Its protein is CSVVGREDAEQYF.